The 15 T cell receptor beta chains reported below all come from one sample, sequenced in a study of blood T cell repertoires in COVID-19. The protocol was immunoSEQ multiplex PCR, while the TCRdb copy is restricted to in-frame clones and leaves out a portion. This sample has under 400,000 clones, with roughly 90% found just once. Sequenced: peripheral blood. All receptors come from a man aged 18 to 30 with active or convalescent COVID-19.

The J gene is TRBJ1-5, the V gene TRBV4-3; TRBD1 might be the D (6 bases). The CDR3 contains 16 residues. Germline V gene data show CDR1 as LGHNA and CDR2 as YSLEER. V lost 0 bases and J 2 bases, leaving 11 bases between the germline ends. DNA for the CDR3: TGCGCCAGCAGCCAAGAATGGACAGTCGGCAATCAGCCCCAGCATTTT. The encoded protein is CASSQEWTVGNQPQHF.

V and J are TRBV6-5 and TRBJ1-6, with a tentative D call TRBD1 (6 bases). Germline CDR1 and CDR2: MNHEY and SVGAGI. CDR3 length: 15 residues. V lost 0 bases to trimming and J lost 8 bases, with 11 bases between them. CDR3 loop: CASSYSPGVYSPLHF. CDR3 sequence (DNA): TGTGCCAGCAGTTACTCGCCAGGGGTTTATTCACCCCTCCACTTT.

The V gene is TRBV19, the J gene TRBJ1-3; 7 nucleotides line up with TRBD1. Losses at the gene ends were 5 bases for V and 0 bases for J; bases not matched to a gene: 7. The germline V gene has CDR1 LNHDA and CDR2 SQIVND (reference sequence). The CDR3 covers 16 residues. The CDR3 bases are TGTGCCAGTAGTCCGGACAGGCCAAACTCTGGAAACACCATATATTTT. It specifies CASSPDRPNSGNTIYF.

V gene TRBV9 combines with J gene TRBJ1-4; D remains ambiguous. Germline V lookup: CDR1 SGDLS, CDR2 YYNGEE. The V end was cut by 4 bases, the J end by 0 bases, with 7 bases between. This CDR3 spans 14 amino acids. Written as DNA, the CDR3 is TGTGCCAGCAGCCCGACAACAACTAATGAAAAACTGTTTTTT. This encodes CASSPTTTNEKLFF.

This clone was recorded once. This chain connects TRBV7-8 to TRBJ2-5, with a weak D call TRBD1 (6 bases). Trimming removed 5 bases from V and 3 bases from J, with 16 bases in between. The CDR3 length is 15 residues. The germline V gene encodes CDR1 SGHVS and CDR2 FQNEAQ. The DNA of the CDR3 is TGTGCCAGCAGCCTCTGGGAACAGGGTAAAGAGACCCAGTACTTC. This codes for CASSLWEQGKETQYF. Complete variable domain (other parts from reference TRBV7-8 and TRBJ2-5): GAGVSQSPRYKVAKRGQDVALRCDPISGHVSLFWYQQALGQGPEFLTYFQNEAQLDKSGLPSDRFFAERPEGSVSTLKIQRTQQEDSAVYLCASSLWEQGKETQYFGPGTRLLVL.

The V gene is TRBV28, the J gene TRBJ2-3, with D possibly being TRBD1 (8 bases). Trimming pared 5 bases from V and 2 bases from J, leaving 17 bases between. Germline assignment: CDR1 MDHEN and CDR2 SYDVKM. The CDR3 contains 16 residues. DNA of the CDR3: TGTGCCAGCAGTCCCTGGACAGGGAGGGACACAGATACGCAGTATTTT. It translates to CASSPWTGRDTDTQYF.

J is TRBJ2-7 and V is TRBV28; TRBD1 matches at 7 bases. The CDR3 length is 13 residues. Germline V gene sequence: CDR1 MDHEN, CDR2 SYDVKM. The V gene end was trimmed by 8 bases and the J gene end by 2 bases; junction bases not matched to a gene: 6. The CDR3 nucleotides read TGTGCCAGCTACCGGGACAGAGCCTACGAGCAGTACTTC. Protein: CASYRDRAYEQYF.

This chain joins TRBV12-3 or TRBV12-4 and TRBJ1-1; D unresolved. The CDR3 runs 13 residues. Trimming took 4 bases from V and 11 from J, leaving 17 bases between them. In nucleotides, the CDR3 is TGTGCCAGCAGTTATGTTAAACCCTTCGGGGCTTTCTTT. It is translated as CASSYVKPFGAFF.

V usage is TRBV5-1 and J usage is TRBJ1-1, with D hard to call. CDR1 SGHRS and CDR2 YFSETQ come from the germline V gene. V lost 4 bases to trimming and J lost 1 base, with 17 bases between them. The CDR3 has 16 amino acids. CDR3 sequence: CASSESTWAGNTEAFF. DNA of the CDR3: TGCGCCAGCAGCGAATCCACATGGGCGGGGAACACTGAAGCTTTCTTT.

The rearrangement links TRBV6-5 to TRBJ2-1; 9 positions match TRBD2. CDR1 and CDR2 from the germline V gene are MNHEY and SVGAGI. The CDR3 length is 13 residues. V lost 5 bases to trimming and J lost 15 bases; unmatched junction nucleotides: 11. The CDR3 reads CASSIEAGGPVFF. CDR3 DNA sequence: TGTGCCAGCAGTATAGAAGCGGGAGGACCTGTGTTCTTC.

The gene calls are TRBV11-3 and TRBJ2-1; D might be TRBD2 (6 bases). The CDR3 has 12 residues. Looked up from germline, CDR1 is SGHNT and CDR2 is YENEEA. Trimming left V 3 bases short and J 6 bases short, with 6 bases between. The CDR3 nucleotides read TGTGCCAGCAGCTTGGAGGGCAATGAGCAGTTCTTC. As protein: CASSLEGNEQFF. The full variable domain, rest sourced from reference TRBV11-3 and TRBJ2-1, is EAGVVQSPRYKIIEKKQPVAFWCNPISGHNTLYWYLQNLGQGPELLIRYENEEAVDDSQLPKDRFSAERLKGVDSTLKIQPAELGDSAVYLCASSLEGNEQFFGPGTRLTVL.

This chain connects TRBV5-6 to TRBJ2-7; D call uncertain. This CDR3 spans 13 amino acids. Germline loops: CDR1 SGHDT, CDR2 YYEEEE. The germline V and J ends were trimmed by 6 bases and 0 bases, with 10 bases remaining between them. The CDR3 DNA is TGTGCCAGCAACTGGGCCAGCTCCTACGAGCAGTACTTC. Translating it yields CASNWASSYEQYF. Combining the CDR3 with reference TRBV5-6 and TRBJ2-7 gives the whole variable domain DAGVTQSPTHLIKTRGQQVTLRCSPKSGHDTVSWYQQALGQGPQFIFQYYEEEERQRGNFPDRFSGHQFPNYSSELNVNALLLGDSALYLCASNWASSYEQYFGPGTRLTVT.

CDR3 amino acids: CASSQINRMWNYGYTF. The CDR3 DNA reads as TGTGCCAGCAGTCAAATAAACAGGATGTGGAACTATGGCTACACCTTC. This chain joins TRBV28 and TRBJ1-2; TRBD1 is a possible D gene (5 bases). With 5 bases removed from V and 2 bases from J, the gap between germline ends came to 18 bases. Germline V gene data show CDR1 as MDHEN and CDR2 as SYDVKM. This CDR3 has 16 amino acids.

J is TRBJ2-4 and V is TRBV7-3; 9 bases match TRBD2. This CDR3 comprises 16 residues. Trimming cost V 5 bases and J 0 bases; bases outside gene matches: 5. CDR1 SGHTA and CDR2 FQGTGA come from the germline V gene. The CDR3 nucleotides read TGTGCCAGCAGCCCCGGCGGGGGGGTAGCCAAAAACATTCAGTACTTC. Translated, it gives CASSPGGGVAKNIQYF.

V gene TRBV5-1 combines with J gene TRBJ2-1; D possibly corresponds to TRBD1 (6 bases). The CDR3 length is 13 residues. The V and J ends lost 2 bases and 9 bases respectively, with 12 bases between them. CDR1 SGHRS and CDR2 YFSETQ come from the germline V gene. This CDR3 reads CASSLGQSREQFF. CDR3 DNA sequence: TGCGCCAGCAGCTTAGGACAGTCGCGTGAGCAGTTCTTC.